This is a list of T cell receptor beta chains from one sample in a study of cytomegalovirus exposure and HLA in healthy donors. Produced via immunoSEQ multiplex PCR; TCRdb's table is partial and in-frame only. Of about 64,000 clones listed, 85% to 90% were seen once; the top ten hold approximately 1.5%. The specimen was PBMCs. The receptors stem from a woman aged 18-30 years in good health and CMV-seronegative. The CDR3 runs from the conserved cysteine through the conserved F or W. The D gene is left open where the match is weak. Only some rows state a clone size, as once, few, many or a class for expanded clones.

clone size: NA; J gene: TRBJ2-7; D gene: TRBD2; V gene: TRBV18; CDR3 protein: CASSPLAGTYEQYF; CDR3 DNA: TGTGCCAGCTCACCACTAGCGGGGACCTACGAGCAGTACTTC
clone size: NA; J gene: TRBJ1-3; D gene: NA; V gene: TRBV9; CDR3 protein: CASSVVGQTSGNTIYF; CDR3 DNA: TGTGCCAGCAGCGTAGTAGGACAGACCTCTGGAAACACCATATATTTT
clone size: NA; J gene: TRBJ2-7; D gene: TRBD2; V gene: TRBV6-5; CDR3 protein: CASSVAGVSYEQYF; CDR3 DNA: TGTGCCAGCAGTGTAGCGGGAGTCTCCTACGAGCAGTACTTC
clone size: NA; J gene: TRBJ2-3; D gene: NA; V gene: TRBV30; CDR3 protein: CAWGSEKRAADTQYF; CDR3 DNA: TGTGCCTGGGGAAGCGAGAAGAGGGCGGCAGATACGCAGTATTTT
clone size: NA; J gene: TRBJ1-5; D gene: NA; V gene: TRBV27; CDR3 protein: CASSPSSNQPQHF; CDR3 DNA: TGTGCCAGCAGCCCCAGTAGCAATCAGCCCCAGCATTTT
clone size: NA; J gene: TRBJ2-2; D gene: TRBD1; V gene: TRBV6-4; CDR3 protein: CASSPGTGGTGELFF; CDR3 DNA: TGTGCCAGCAGTCCCGGGACAGGGGGTACCGGGGAGCTGTTTTTT
clone size: NA; J gene: TRBJ2-1; D gene: NA; V gene: TRBV27; CDR3 protein: CASSLAGTEQFF; CDR3 DNA: TGTGCCAGCAGTTTAGCGGGAACTGAGCAGTTCTTC
clone size: NA; J gene: TRBJ2-1; D gene: NA; V gene: TRBV7-6; CDR3 protein: CASSSNRYNEQFF; CDR3 DNA: TGTGCCAGCAGCTCCAACAGATACAATGAGCAGTTCTTC
clone size: NA; J gene: TRBJ2-1; D gene: TRBD2; V gene: TRBV10-3; CDR3 protein: CAISDSGGPYNEQFF; CDR3 DNA: TGTGCCATCAGTGATAGCGGGGGGCCCTACAATGAGCAGTTCTTC
clone size: NA; J gene: TRBJ2-5; D gene: TRBD2; V gene: TRBV2; CDR3 protein: CASSGSGRGGETQYF; CDR3 DNA: TGTGCCAGCAGTGGTAGCGGGAGAGGGGGGGAGACCCAGTACTTC
clone size: NA; J gene: TRBJ2-7; D gene: TRBD1; V gene: TRBV6-1; CDR3 protein: CASRTGNSYEQYF; CDR3 DNA: TGTGCCAGCAGGACAGGGAATTCCTACGAGCAGTACTTC
clone size: NA; J gene: TRBJ2-7; D gene: TRBD1; V gene: TRBV27; CDR3 protein: CASRRVTGGSYEQYF; CDR3 DNA: TGTGCCAGCCGAAGAGTGACAGGGGGCTCCTACGAGCAGTACTTC
clone size: NA; J gene: TRBJ2-2; D gene: NA; V gene: TRBV4-1; CDR3 protein: CASRTADSANTGELFF; CDR3 DNA: TGCGCCAGCAGGACCGCGGACAGCGCGAACACCGGGGAGCTGTTTTTT
clone size: few; J gene: TRBJ1-4; D gene: TRBD1; V gene: TRBV10-3; CDR3 protein: CATGTGIGANEKLFF; CDR3 DNA: TGTGCCACCGGGACAGGGATTGGGGCTAATGAAAAACTGTTTTTT
clone size: NA; J gene: TRBJ2-5; D gene: NA; V gene: TRBV14; CDR3 protein: CASSQKEGRETQYF; CDR3 DNA: TGTGCCAGCAGCCAAAAGGAGGGGCGAGAGACCCAGTACTTC
clone size: NA; J gene: TRBJ2-1; D gene: TRBD1; V gene: TRBV28; CDR3 protein: CASSSRKGTGGNEQFF; CDR3 DNA: TGTGCCAGCAGTTCCCGTAAAGGGACAGGGGGCAATGAGCAGTTCTTC
clone size: NA; J gene: TRBJ1-4; D gene: TRBD1; V gene: TRBV5-1; CDR3 protein: CASSGRTGQGNEKLFF; CDR3 DNA: TGCGCCAGCAGCGGACGGACAGGGCAGGGTAATGAAAAACTGTTTTTT
clone size: NA; J gene: TRBJ2-7; D gene: TRBD1; V gene: TRBV7-9; CDR3 protein: CASSRQGQGSYEQYF; CDR3 DNA: TGTGCCAGCAGCCGGCAGGGACAGGGGTCATACGAGCAGTACTTC
clone size: NA; J gene: TRBJ2-7; D gene: TRBD2; V gene: TRBV4-2; CDR3 protein: CASSQEASGSSYEQYF; CDR3 DNA: TGTGCCAGCAGCCAAGAAGCTAGCGGGAGCTCCTACGAGCAGTACTTC
clone size: NA; J gene: TRBJ2-5; D gene: NA; V gene: TRBV2; CDR3 protein: CASSGGVGTTQYF; CDR3 DNA: TGTGCCAGCAGTGGAGGAGTAGGTACGACCCAGTACTTC
clone size: NA; J gene: TRBJ1-1; D gene: NA; V gene: TRBV4-1; CDR3 protein: CASRFQGGGGTEAFF; CDR3 DNA: TGCGCCAGCCGGTTCCAGGGCGGGGGGGGCACTGAAGCTTTCTTT
clone size: NA; J gene: TRBJ2-2; D gene: TRBD1; V gene: TRBV5-3; CDR3 protein: CARSFGTGDTGELFF; CDR3 DNA: TGTGCCAGAAGCTTCGGGACAGGGGACACCGGGGAGCTGTTTTTT
clone size: NA; J gene: TRBJ1-5; D gene: NA; V gene: TRBV5-6; CDR3 protein: CASSLGTNSNQPQHF; CDR3 DNA: TGTGCCAGCAGCTTGGGGACAAATAGCAATCAGCCCCAGCATTTT
clone size: NA; J gene: TRBJ2-1; D gene: NA; V gene: TRBV18; CDR3 protein: CASSVGLNEQFF; CDR3 DNA: TGTGCCAGCTCAGTAGGACTGAATGAGCAGTTCTTC
clone size: NA; J gene: TRBJ2-5; D gene: NA; V gene: TRBV20-1; CDR3 protein: CSTSPPRAQYF; CDR3 DNA: TGCAGTACGAGCCCCCCGAGGGCCCAGTACTTC
clone size: NA; J gene: TRBJ2-1; D gene: TRBD2; V gene: TRBV4-1; CDR3 protein: CASSLPAAGGATYEQFF; CDR3 DNA: TGCGCCAGCAGCCTCCCAGCGGCGGGGGGGGCAACGTATGAGCAGTTCTTC
clone size: NA; J gene: TRBJ2-3; D gene: NA; V gene: TRBV19; CDR3 protein: CASSRRGFTDTQYF; CDR3 DNA: TGTGCCAGTAGTAGACGGGGGTTCACAGATACGCAGTATTTT
clone size: NA; J gene: TRBJ2-7; D gene: NA; V gene: TRBV19; CDR3 protein: CASSAEAGHFYEQYF; CDR3 DNA: TGTGCCAGTAGTGCGGAAGCTGGACATTTCTACGAGCAGTACTTC
clone size: once; J gene: TRBJ2-7; D gene: TRBD2; V gene: TRBV15; CDR3 protein: CATSSPATQGLYTKQYF; CDR3 DNA: TGTGCCACCAGCAGTCCAGCGACGCAGGGACTATATACGAAGCAGTACTTC
clone size: NA; J gene: TRBJ1-1; D gene: NA; V gene: TRBV28; CDR3 protein: CASSSVNTEAFF; CDR3 DNA: TGTGCCAGCAGTTCTGTGAACACTGAAGCTTTCTTT
clone size: once; J gene: TRBJ2-7; D gene: TRBD2; V gene: TRBV7-9; CDR3 protein: CASSTRLAKNSSYEQYF; CDR3 DNA: TGTGCCAGCAGCACTCGACTAGCGAAAAATAGCTCCTACGAGCAGTACTTC
clone size: NA; J gene: TRBJ1-5; D gene: NA; V gene: TRBV27; CDR3 protein: CASSLLGGNQPQHF; CDR3 DNA: TGTGCCAGCAGTTTACTAGGGGGCAATCAGCCCCAGCATTTT
clone size: NA; J gene: TRBJ2-3; D gene: NA; V gene: TRBV21-1; CDR3 protein: CASSKGVGSGGRGDTQYF; CDR3 DNA: TGTGCCAGCAGCAAAGGGGTTGGAAGCGGGGGGCGGGGAGATACGCAGTATTTT
clone size: NA; J gene: TRBJ2-7; D gene: TRBD1; V gene: TRBV7-8; CDR3 protein: CASSQASAGGYEQYF; CDR3 DNA: TGTGCCAGCAGCCAAGCGAGTGCAGGGGGCTACGAGCAGTACTTC
clone size: NA; J gene: TRBJ2-3; D gene: TRBD2; V gene: TRBV9; CDR3 protein: CASSVARTRTGTQYF; CDR3 DNA: TGTGCCAGCAGCGTAGCGAGGACTAGGACGGGTACGCAGTATTTT
clone size: NA; J gene: TRBJ2-7; D gene: TRBD1; V gene: TRBV2; CDR3 protein: CASRSQGALAYEQYF; CDR3 DNA: TGTGCCAGCAGAAGTCAGGGGGCTCTCGCCTACGAGCAGTACTTC
clone size: NA; J gene: TRBJ2-1; D gene: NA; V gene: TRBV2; CDR3 protein: CASSGSTGSYNEQFF; CDR3 DNA: TGTGCCAGCAGTGGTTCTACAGGGTCGTACAATGAGCAGTTCTTC
clone size: NA; J gene: TRBJ2-3; D gene: TRBD2; V gene: TRBV4-1; CDR3 protein: CASSLQPPELAGGTNTQYF; CDR3 DNA: TGCGCCAGCAGCCTCCAACCTCCCGAGCTAGCGGGGGGGACAAATACGCAGTATTTT
clone size: NA; J gene: TRBJ2-2; D gene: NA; V gene: TRBV7-9; CDR3 protein: CASSLVRGLPTGELFF; CDR3 DNA: TGTGCCAGCAGCTTAGTCAGGGGCCTACCCACCGGGGAGCTGTTTTTT
clone size: NA; J gene: TRBJ2-1; D gene: TRBD2; V gene: TRBV10-3; CDR3 protein: CAISGASGSQGEQFF; CDR3 DNA: TGTGCCATCAGTGGGGCTAGCGGGAGTCAGGGTGAGCAGTTCTTC
clone size: NA; J gene: TRBJ1-2; D gene: NA; V gene: TRBV5-1; CDR3 protein: CASSLSGGYTF; CDR3 DNA: TGCGCCAGCAGCTTAAGTGGCGGCTACACCTTC
clone size: NA; J gene: TRBJ2-3; D gene: TRBD2; V gene: TRBV9; CDR3 protein: CASSPGGGYTQYF; CDR3 DNA: TGTGCCAGCAGCCCCGGGGGAGGGTATACGCAGTATTTT
clone size: NA; J gene: TRBJ1-1; D gene: TRBD1; V gene: TRBV19; CDR3 protein: CASNLPQGRTEAFF; CDR3 DNA: TGTGCCAGTAACCTGCCACAGGGGAGGACTGAAGCTTTCTTT
clone size: NA; J gene: TRBJ1-1; D gene: NA; V gene: TRBV7-3; CDR3 protein: CASSLIPGPGGGPDTEAFF; CDR3 DNA: TGTGCCAGCAGCTTAATACCGGGACCGGGAGGAGGTCCGGACACTGAAGCTTTCTTT
clone size: NA; J gene: TRBJ1-3; D gene: NA; V gene: TRBV2; CDR3 protein: CASSAGDFSTGMTGNTIYF; CDR3 DNA: TGTGCCAGCAGTGCTGGGGATTTCTCCACGGGAATGACTGGAAACACCATATATTTT